The entry below describes one TCR beta chain. Its target is not known. The data originate from a study of T cells in Graves' hyperthyroidism and ophthalmopathy. CDR3 length: 12 amino acids. Trimming took off 3 bases at V and 8 bases at J, with 11 bases between the two ends. Germline V gene sequence: CDR1 SGHRS, CDR2 YFSETQ. Amplified TCR beta CDR3 regions derived from RNA transcripts. In the first-round RT-PCR of the TCR CDR3, the HTBI primer set was used. TCRdb itself ran the multiplex PCR reads through MiXCR, one entry per CDR3 protein. This sample has about 640,000 distinct CDR3 sequences, with about 45% found just once. The study's findings and limits: Also found in blood were most expanded thyroid clonotypes above 0.001.

Sequencing input: peripheral blood or thyroid tissue (not recorded which). The receptor comes from an adult man with Graves' disease, either hyperthyroidism or ophthalmopathy (not recorded which). This chain connects TRBV5-1 to TRBJ1-2, with a tentative D call TRBD1 (5 bases). CDR3 bases: TGCGCCAGCAGCTGGGACGCAAGGGGCTACACCTTC. Its translation: CASSWDARGYTF.